This T cell receptor beta chain stems from a study of blood T cell repertoires in COVID-19. The data were produced by immunoSEQ multiplex PCR, yet TCRdb's version contains in-frame clones alone and is incomplete. This sample has 320,000 or so clones, with about nine tenths found just once. Germline CDR1 SEHNR, CDR2 FQNEAQ (reference sequence). V was clipped by 3 bases and J by 0 bases, with 11 bases between them. The CDR3 has 15 residues. The receptor was isolated from a man in his sixties who had recovered from COVID-19. This sequence joins TRBV7-9 and TRBJ1-1, with D possibly TRBD1 on 6 matching bases. The specimen was PBMCs or T cells enriched from blood (not recorded which). CDR3 bases: TGTGCCAGCAGCTTTACAGGACAGATGAACACTGAAGCTTTCTTT. Protein product: CASSFTGQMNTEAFF. Full variable domain (remainder filled in from reference TRBV7-9 and TRBJ1-1): DTGVSQNPRHKITKRGQNVTFRCDPISEHNRLYWYRQTLGQGPEFLTYFQNEAQLEKSRLLSDRFSAERPKGSFSTLEIQRTEQGDSAMYLCASSFTGQMNTEAFFGQGTRLTVV.